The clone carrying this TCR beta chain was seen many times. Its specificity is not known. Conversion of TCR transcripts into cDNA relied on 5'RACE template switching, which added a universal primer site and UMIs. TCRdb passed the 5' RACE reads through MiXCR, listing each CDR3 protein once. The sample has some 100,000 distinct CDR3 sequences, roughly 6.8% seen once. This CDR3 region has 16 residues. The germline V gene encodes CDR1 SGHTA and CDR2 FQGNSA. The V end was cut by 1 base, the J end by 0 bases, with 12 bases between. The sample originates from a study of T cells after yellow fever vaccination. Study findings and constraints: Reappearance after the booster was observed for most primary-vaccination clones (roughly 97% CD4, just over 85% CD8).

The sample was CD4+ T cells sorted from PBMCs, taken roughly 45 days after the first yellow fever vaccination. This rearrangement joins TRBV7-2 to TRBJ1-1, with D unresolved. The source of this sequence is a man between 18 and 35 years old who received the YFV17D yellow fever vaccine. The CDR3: CASSLGTLRVNTEAFF. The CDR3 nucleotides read TGTGCCAGCAGCTTAGGGACGCTGCGCGTGAACACTGAAGCTTTCTTT.